This T cell receptor (beta chain) was captured by sequencing in a study of T cell clones after liver transplantation. Study information: Blood was drawn pre-transplant, before withdrawal, and after full or failed withdrawal.

The CDR3 is 16 residues long. V shed 6 bases, J shed 1 base, and the junction held 6 bases outside the gene matches. The germline gives CDR1 SNHLY, CDR2 FYNNEI. Profiled with immunoSEQ multiplex PCR; TCRdb holds only in-frame clones, not every one. Of tens of thousands of clones in the sample, over 55% are singletons; the top ten hold over 14%. Details on this clone: Its target is unknown.

General study results and limits: A larger donor-reactive than third-party decline suggested partial antigen-specific deletion. Graft donor-reactive T cells may have migrated into the graft rather than being deleted.

The sequence was obtained from a human donor who received a liver transplant. This material consisted of CD4+ T cells from blood, taken before liver transplant. This chain connects TRBV2 to TRBJ1-5; 10 bases map to TRBD1. The CDR3 spells CASREGTGASNQPQHF. The CDR3 coding sequence is TGTGCCAGCAGGGAGGGGACAGGGGCAAGCAATCAGCCCCAGCATTTT.